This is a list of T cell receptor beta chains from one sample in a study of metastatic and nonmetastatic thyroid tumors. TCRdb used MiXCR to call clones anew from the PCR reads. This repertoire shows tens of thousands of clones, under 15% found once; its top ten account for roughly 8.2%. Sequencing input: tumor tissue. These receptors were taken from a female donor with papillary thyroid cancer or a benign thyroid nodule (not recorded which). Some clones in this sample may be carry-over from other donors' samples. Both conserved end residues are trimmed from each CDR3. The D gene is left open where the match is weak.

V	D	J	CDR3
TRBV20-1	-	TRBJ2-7	SATPSYEQY
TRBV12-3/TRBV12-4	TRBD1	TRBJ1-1	ASRLTGHAF
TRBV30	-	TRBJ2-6	GGGAGANVLT
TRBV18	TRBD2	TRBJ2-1	ASSAGTSGYNEQF
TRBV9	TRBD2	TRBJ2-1	ASSETSGRNNEQF
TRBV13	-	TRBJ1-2	ASSLGSGTVGDGYT
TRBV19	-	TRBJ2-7	ASSITRGHYEQY
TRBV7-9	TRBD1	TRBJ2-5	ASSLGQGKTQY
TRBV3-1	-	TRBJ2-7	ASSQERRNSYEQY
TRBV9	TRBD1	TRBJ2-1	ASSSGKGANYNEQF
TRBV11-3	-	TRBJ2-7	ASGGESGEQY
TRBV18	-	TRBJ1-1	ASSPAANTEAF
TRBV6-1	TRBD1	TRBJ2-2	ASSTGQGAGELF
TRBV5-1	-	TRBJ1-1	ASSLSAANTEAF
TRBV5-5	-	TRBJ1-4	ASSRESRWNEKLF
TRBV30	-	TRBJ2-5	ASADSAETQY
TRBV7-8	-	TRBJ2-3	ASSLGSRTDTQY
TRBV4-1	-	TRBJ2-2	ASSQPLGGELF
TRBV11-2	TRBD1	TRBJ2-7	ASSFRGGQGLYEQY
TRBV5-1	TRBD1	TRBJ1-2	ASSPDRGLIGYT
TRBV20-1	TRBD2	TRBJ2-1	SARRLAGVYEQF
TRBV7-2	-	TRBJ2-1	ASSLALQGGPEQF
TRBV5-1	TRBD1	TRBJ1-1	ASSFRGTGYNTEAF
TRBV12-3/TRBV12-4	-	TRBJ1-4	ASSLAGVGKLF
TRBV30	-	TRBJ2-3	AWMADKKTQY
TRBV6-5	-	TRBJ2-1	ASSYSGWNMDNEQF
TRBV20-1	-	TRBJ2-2	SAPKGGGTGELF
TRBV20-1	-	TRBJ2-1	SASKSSADNEQF
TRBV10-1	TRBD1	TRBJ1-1	ASSPDREFSNTEAF
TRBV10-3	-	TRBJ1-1	AISVRENTEAF
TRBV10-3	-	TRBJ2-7	AISPNREYEQY
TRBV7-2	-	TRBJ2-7	ASSLTDTYEQY
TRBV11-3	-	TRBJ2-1	ASSPTWTLEQF
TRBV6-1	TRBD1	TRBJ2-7	ASSERARTGITYEQY
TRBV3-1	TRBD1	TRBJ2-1	ASSSRGRGSYNEQF
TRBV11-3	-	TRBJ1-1	ASSLFWDKNTEAF
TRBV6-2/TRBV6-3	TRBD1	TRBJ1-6	ASSTTGAGSPLH
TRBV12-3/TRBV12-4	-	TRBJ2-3	ASSSYKGGATDTQY
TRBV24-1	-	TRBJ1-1	ATGGGNTEAF
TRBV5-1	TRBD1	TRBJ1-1	ASSTTYSGQGARTEAF
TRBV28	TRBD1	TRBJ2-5	ASNPTGGKETQY
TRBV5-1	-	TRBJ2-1	ASSLAQINEQF
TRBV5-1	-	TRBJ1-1	ASTGGWVNTEAF
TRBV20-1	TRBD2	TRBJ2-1	SARDGGPSGSSYNEQF
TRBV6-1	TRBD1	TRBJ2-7	ASNLDRALYEQY
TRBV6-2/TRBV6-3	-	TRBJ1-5	AGKEPDGYNQPQH
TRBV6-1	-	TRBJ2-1	ASSDRLPPGEQF
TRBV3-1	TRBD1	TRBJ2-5	ASSQGQGAAETQY
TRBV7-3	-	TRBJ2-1	ASSLGSGTYNEQF